The TCR beta chain described here comes from a study of T cells in Graves' hyperthyroidism and ophthalmopathy. Study outcomes and limitations: Most thyroid clonotypes expanded above 0.001 were also detected in blood. A model of 13 V-J pairs discriminated ophthalmopathy from stable hyperthyroidism. The model forecast ophthalmopathy, anticipating it by a median 6.5 months before onset.

Regions amplified from RNA transcripts were the TCR beta CDR3 regions. The HTBI primer set drove a first-round RT-PCR of the TCR CDR3. TCRdb reanalysed the multiplex PCR reads using MiXCR and keeps one entry per CDR3 protein. The top ten clones hold approximately 57% of a sample with 250,000 to 300,000 distinct CDR3 sequences, about a sixth of them seen once. This clonotype appeared many times. Its cognate antigen is unknown. The PBMCs were sourced from fresh peripheral blood (around 10 ml). Trimming left V 2 bases short and J 6 bases short, with 13 bases between. Germline values: CDR1 DFQATT, CDR2 SNEGSKA (reference sequence). This CDR3 has 13 residues.

This receptor was obtained from a woman aged 55-70 years with Graves' ophthalmopathy. The chain links TRBV20-1 to TRBJ1-2; possibly TRBD1 for D (5 bases). Sequencing was performed on blood. CDR3 region: CSARLPGVNGYTF. The CDR3 DNA is TGCAGTGCTAGACTCCCGGGGGTGAATGGCTACACCTTC.